The entry that follows covers one T cell receptor beta chain sequence. What it binds is unknown. Indicated time point: week 23, last vaccination. The investigators gave 300 ug of mutant IDH1 20-mer peptide in each vaccine dose, together with topical imiquimod. Repertoires were generated with immunoSEQ multiplex PCR, while TCRdb's copy carries only in-frame clones and drops some. This sample carries approximately 70,000 clones, approximately 87% of them seen once, and the ten largest clones take about an eighth. The data were obtained in a study of a mutant IDH1 vaccine in newly diagnosed glioma. Study summary: Radiotherapy, temozolomide, or both had been given previously, and both were given to most.

Germline V gives CDR1 SGHDN, CDR2 FVKESK. Trimming removed 3 bases at V and 1 base at J, with 3 bases between. The CDR3 runs 12 residues. Source: PBMCs, taken from a glioma patient whose treatment included an IDH1 peptide vaccine. The sequence came from a man aged 18-30 years with glioma. V and J are TRBV14 and TRBJ1-1; D is undetermined. The CDR3, as DNA: TGTGCCAGCAGCCACAGGAACACTGAAGCTTTCTTT. Amino acid sequence: CASSHRNTEAFF.